The clone carrying this TCR beta chain was seen only a few times. As yet, its antigen is unknown. The data were taken from a study of OX40 agonist ivuxolimab in advanced cancers. Study context: Earlier anti-PD-1, anti-PD-L1 or anti-CTLA-4 therapy was permitted; over 35% had received some. Study-level results: Low clonal expansion, among the lowest seen, marked partial responders at 0.1-3.0 mg/kg.

Libraries were prepared by immunoSEQ multiplex PCR; TCRdb keeps only in-frame clonotypes and omits some of them. The data contain about 26,000 clones, 76% of them seen just once; the ten biggest clones take up approximately 13%. Trimming took 4 bases from V and 4 from J; bases not matched to a gene: 7. The germline CDR1 and CDR2 sequences are SGHVS and FQNEAQ. The CDR3 contains 15 residues. The material was CD4+ or CD8+ T cells sorted from blood, obtained in a trial of the OX40 agonist ivuxolimab. The gene calls are TRBV7-8 and TRBJ2-5; 9 nucleotides align to TRBD2. This receptor was identified in an adult with an advanced solid tumor such as melanoma, head and neck, liver or kidney cancer. CDR3 protein: CASSWGGGGAETQYF. The CDR3 DNA reads as TGTGCCAGCAGCTGGGGCGGGGGGGGAGCAGAGACCCAGTACTTC.